This T cell receptor beta chain was profiled in a study of graft-versus-host responses after intestinal transplantation. The wider study: Tacrolimus and steroids were given for 3 to 4 years to all recipients after anti-thymocyte globulin induction.

Some clones are missing from TCRdb's copy, which holds only in-frame ones; the method was immunoSEQ multiplex PCR. Here the sample spans about 110,000 clones, 80% to 90% being singletons. Per germline, CDR1 SQVTM and CDR2 ANQGSEA. V lost 6 bases and J lost 4; bases outside the gene matches: 5. CDR3 length equals 13 residues. General study results and limits: Association was observed between peak circulating GvH clone levels and early post-transplant HvG declines. High graft-versus-host to host-versus-graft clonal ratios were found in allografts of patients who had graft-donor T cell macrochimerism. Recipient marrow showed GvH clones, some seen first in ileum or blood.

About this clone itself: Its antigen is undetermined.

The sample consisted of unstimulated CD4+ T cells sorted from spleen or lymph node cells, taken before transplant. V usage is TRBV29-1 and J usage is TRBJ2-7, with 11 bases fitting TRBD1. The sequence was obtained from a human donor who was the organ donor for an intestinal transplant. DNA for the CDR3: TGCAGCGTCCTCGGGGACAGGGGGTACGAGCAGTACTTC. Amino acid sequence: CSVLGDRGYEQYF.